This T cell receptor beta chain appears in the sequencing data of a study of Graves' ophthalmopathy and Graves' hyperthyroidism. This clonotype was counted a single time. Diagnoses were established from clinical symptoms, serum thyroxine, TRAb, thyroid ultrasound and orbital computed tomography. Amplification from RNA transcripts yielded the TCR beta CDR3 regions. First-round RT-PCR with HTBI primers preceded a second-round multiplex PCR. TCRdb re-called the multiplex PCR reads with MiXCR, one entry per CDR3 protein. The sample includes 200,000 to 300,000 distinct CDR3 sequences, around 50% seen only once; the top ten take over 40%. The CDR3 spans 15 residues. Trimming shortened V by 0 bases and J by 3 bases, and 9 bases separated the two germline ends. Germline CDR1 is DFQATT and CDR2 is SNEGSKA (reference sequence).

The sequenced sample was peripheral blood. The source of this sequence is an adult man with Graves' ophthalmopathy. The V gene is TRBV20-1, the J gene TRBJ1-6; TRBD1 is a possible D gene (5 bases). CDR3 region: CSAREGGFYNSPLHF. The CDR3 DNA reads TGCAGTGCTAGAGAGGGGGGATTCTATAATTCACCCCTCCACTTT.